This T cell receptor beta chain originates from a study of shared clonotypes between healthy human individuals. Regarding the study as a whole: It was observed that 5% to 6.5% of naive CD4 clonotypes were shared across several donors.

CD45RA+ naive and CD45RA-negative memory subsets were separated from CD4+ cells. The CDR3 runs 15 residues. Trimming shortened V by 4 bases and J by 7 bases, and 19 bases separated the two germline ends. Germline V gene data show CDR1 as SGHDN and CDR2 as FVKESK. For this clone: Its specificity is not known.

Sorted subsets were amplified in replicate PCRs using 150 to 250 ng DNA, 30,000 to 35,000 T cell genomes. The protocol was immunoSEQ multiplex PCR, while the TCRdb copy is restricted to in-frame clones and leaves out a portion. Of some 2.4 million clones listed, 93% are singletons. This TCR was sampled from a man between 18 and 29 years old in good health. Some clones in this sample may be carry-over from other donors' samples. The specimen was naive CD4+ T cells from PBMCs. Specified subset: CD45RA+ positively selected. This rearrangement joins TRBV14 to TRBJ1-2; no clear D. For the CDR3, the DNA is TGTGCCAGCAGCCCTCTCCTGCCAGGCGCTACTGGCTACACCTTC. Translation gives CASSPLLPGATGYTF. Complete variable domain (other parts from reference TRBV14 and TRBJ1-2): EAGVTQFPSHSVIEKGQTVTLRCDPISGHDNLYWYRRVMGKEIKFLLHFVKESKQDESGMPNNRFLAERTGGTYSTLKVQPAELEDSGVYFCASSPLLPGATGYTFGSGTRLTVV.